These 15 T cell receptor beta chains share one sample of origin, sequenced in a study of OX40 agonist ivuxolimab in advanced cancers. Data came from immunoSEQ multiplex PCR; TCRdb stores just in-frame clones and leaves some out. The sample has around 70,000 clones; 75% to 90% are singletons. The source material was CD4+ or CD8+ T cells sorted from blood, sampled in a trial of the OX40 agonist ivuxolimab. These TCRs come from an adult with an advanced solid tumor such as melanoma, head and neck, liver or kidney cancer.

This sequence joins TRBV7-3 and TRBJ2-1; D unresolved. The CDR3 is made up of 12 amino acids. Per the germline V gene, CDR1 is SGHTA and CDR2 is FQGTGA. Trimming stripped 4 bases from V and 5 bases from J, with 6 bases between. CDR3 in amino acids: CASSSTNNEQFF. In DNA form, the CDR3 reads TGTGCCAGCAGCTCTACAAACAATGAGCAGTTCTTC.

The V gene is TRBV18, the J gene TRBJ1-5; D unclear. The V end was cut by 5 bases, the J end by 6 bases, with 8 bases between. This CDR3 comprises 12 residues. Germline CDR1 is KGHSH and CDR2 is LQKENI. The CDR3, as DNA: TGTGCCAGCTCAGAAGACATTCAGCCCCAGCATTTT. Its protein product is CASSEDIQPQHF.

V usage is TRBV6-6 and J usage is TRBJ2-3, with 7 bases aligning to TRBD1. CDR3 length: 15 amino acids. Germline V gene data show CDR1 as MNHNY and CDR2 as SVGAGI (reference sequence). V lost 6 bases, J lost 1 base, and 7 bases stayed unmatched. CDR3 coding DNA: TGTGCCAGCAGACGACAGGGTATTGGCACAGATACGCAGTATTTT. This sequence encodes CASRRQGIGTDTQYF.

The rearrangement joins TRBV6-5 to TRBJ2-1; TRBD2 matches 12 bases. The CDR3 sequence is 14 residues long. The germline gives CDR1 MNHEY, CDR2 SVGAGI. J gave up 10 bases and V 8 bases, and 9 bases lay outside the gene matches. The CDR3 spells CASRPSGRELEQFF. CDR3 sequence (DNA): TGTGCCAGCCGGCCTAGCGGGAGGGAATTAGAGCAGTTCTTC.

This chain uses TRBV19 with TRBJ2-7; a possible D gene is TRBD1 (6 bases). Looked up from germline, CDR1 is LNHDA and CDR2 is SQIVND (reference sequence). The CDR3 totals 14 residues. V lost 1 base and J 2 bases, leaving 9 bases between the germline ends. CDR3 sequence reads: CASSIVGATYEQYF. CDR3 in DNA: TGTGCCAGTAGTATAGTGGGGGCGACCTACGAGCAGTACTTC.

The chain employs TRBV11-2 and TRBJ1-1, with D maybe TRBD1 (5 bases). CDR3 size: 18 residues. Looked up from germline, CDR1 is SGHAT and CDR2 is FQNNGV. V was clipped by 5 bases and J by 2 bases, with 24 bases between them. The CDR3 DNA is TGTGCCAGCAGCCACCCAAACAAAGGGGTTATCGCAAACACTGAAGCTTTCTTT. It specifies CASSHPNKGVIANTEAFF.

The chain recombines TRBV28 with TRBJ2-2, with 8 bases aligning to TRBD2. The CDR3 sequence is 15 residues long. CDR1 MDHEN and CDR2 SYDVKM come from the germline V gene. Trimming cost V 7 bases and J 3 bases; bases outside gene matches: 7. CDR3 nucleotide sequence: TGTGCCAGCATAAGTAGCGGGATTGACACCGGGGAGCTGTTTTTT. It translates to CASISSGIDTGELFF.

There are a few counts of this clone. This CDR3 reads CASRGGMTDTQYF. CDR3 nucleotide sequence: TGTGCCAGCAGGGGGGGTATGACAGATACGCAGTATTTT. The V and J genes are TRBV6-5 and TRBJ2-3; maybe TRBD2 (6 bases). There are 13 residues in the CDR3. The V end lost 6 bases, the J end lost 3 bases, and 10 bases lay between the germline ends. Per the germline V gene, CDR1 is MNHEY and CDR2 is SVGAGI.

On this clone itself: An end of the junction differs from the germline gene, which may be a read error. J is TRBJ2-4 and V is TRBV5-4; D may be TRBD1 or TRBD2 (6 bases each). The CDR3 has 15 amino acids. CDR1 is SGHNT and CDR2 is YYREEE in the germline V gene (reference sequence). CDR3 in DNA: TGTGCCAGCAGCTTCGAACAGGGCGGGAAGGACATTCAGTGCTTC. It encodes CASSFEQGGKDIQCF.

The chain has TRBV6-5 and TRBJ1-5; unclear D gene. The germline CDR1 and CDR2 sequences are MNHEY and SVGAGI. Trimming shortened V by 7 bases and J by 6 bases, and 13 bases separated the two germline ends. The CDR3 length is 13 residues. The chain's CDR3 is CASTVAEGQPQHF. In DNA form, the CDR3 reads TGTGCCAGCACTGTGGCGGAGGGTCAGCCCCAGCATTTT.

V gene TRBV5-1 combines with J gene TRBJ2-7, with 10 bases identical to TRBD2. This CDR3 spans 15 amino acids. V trimming: 0 bases; J trimming: 5 bases; junction bases outside the gene matches: 5. In germline, CDR1 is SGHRS, CDR2 YFSETQ. CDR3 sequence reads: CASSLVPSGSNEQYF. The CDR3 region has the DNA TGCGCCAGCAGCTTGGTTCCTAGCGGGAGTAACGAGCAGTACTTC.

This chain connects TRBV27 to TRBJ2-1; TRBD2 matches at 11 bases. CDR1 is MNHEY, CDR2 SMNVEV, per germline (reference sequence). The CDR3 runs to 16 residues. J lost 10 bases, V lost 4 bases, and 12 bases had no gene match. Written as DNA, the CDR3 is TGTGCCAGCAGTTCTATACTAGCGGGAGCGATCAGGGAGCAGTTCTTC. Amino acid sequence: CASSSILAGAIREQFF.

The chain joins TRBV27 to TRBJ2-7; 8 nucleotides align to TRBD1. The CDR3 covers 14 residues. Germline assignment: CDR1 MNHEY and CDR2 SMNVEV (reference sequence). V lost 5 bases to trimming and J lost 4 bases; unmatched junction nucleotides: 7. CDR3 region: CASSAAGGIYEQYF. The CDR3 nucleotides are TGTGCCAGCAGTGCGGCAGGGGGCATATACGAGCAGTACTTC.

The chain employs TRBV9 and TRBJ2-7; 8 bases are shared with TRBD2. V lost 5 bases and J lost 2; bases outside the gene matches: 9. CDR3 length: 15 residues. The germline V gene has CDR1 SGDLS and CDR2 YYNGEE. CDR3 residues: CASSKGTGGPYEQYF. CDR3 bases: TGTGCCAGCAGTAAGGGCACGGGAGGGCCCTACGAGCAGTACTTC.

V usage is TRBV6-1 and J usage is TRBJ1-1; D perhaps matches TRBD1 (5 bases). The CDR3 is made up of 18 amino acids. Germline V gene sequence: CDR1 MNHNS, CDR2 SASEGT. The germline V and J ends were trimmed by 0 bases and 6 bases, with 23 bases remaining between them. Written as DNA, the CDR3 is TGTGCCAGCAGTGAAGCGAGTTTTGCAGGGAAGGGTATGGCTGAAGCTTTCTTT. Translation: CASSEASFAGKGMAEAFF.